This passage covers 8 T cell receptor beta chains from one sample sequenced in a study of T-cell memory formation after mild COVID-19. MiXCR was run by TCRdb on the 5' RACE reads, yielding one entry per CDR3 protein. The table includes roughly 400,000 distinct CDR3 sequences, approximately 25% detected once. Sequenced material: PBMCs or a T cell subset sorted from them (not recorded which). The receptors derive from an adult woman who had mild COVID-19 (a few samples of this study predate the infection). Cell type and time point are not known.

This clonotype was counted many times. The CDR3 DNA reads TGTGCCAGCAGCTTAGGGGACCGCTTCGGCTCCTATGGCTACACCTTC. This sequence encodes CASSLGDRFGSYGYTF. This chain uses TRBV7-2 with TRBJ1-2, with a possible D match to TRBD1 (5 bases). This CDR3 contains 16 residues. CDR1 is SGHTA and CDR2 is FQGNSA in the germline V gene. Trimming took 1 base from V and 4 from J, leaving 16 bases between them.

This clonotype was recorded a few times. This sequence joins TRBV29-1 and TRBJ2-1; TRBD1 agrees at 7 bases. The CDR3 loop spans 13 amino acids. The germline V gene has CDR1 SQVTM and CDR2 ANQGSEA. The J segment lost 5 bases and the V segment lost 2 bases, leaving 3 bases of the junction unmatched. CDR3 bases: TGCAGCGTTGAACGGGACAGAGACAATGAGCAGTTCTTC. This codes for CSVERDRDNEQFF.

This chain uses TRBV18 with TRBJ2-3, with a tentative D call TRBD1 (6 bases). In germline, CDR1 is KGHSH, CDR2 LQKENI. This CDR3 region has 17 residues. The V end lost 2 bases, the J end lost 8 bases, and 23 bases lay between the germline ends. CDR3 protein: CASSPIKRSTTQGTQYF. DNA of the CDR3: TGTGCCAGCTCACCAATTAAAAGGAGTACAACACAGGGTACGCAGTATTTT.

This clonotype was detected a few times. This chain connects TRBV5-1 to TRBJ2-5; 8 bases are shared with TRBD2. Unmatched junction bases numbered 8, after V lost 5 bases and J lost 5 bases. The germline V gene encodes CDR1 SGHRS and CDR2 YFSETQ. The CDR3 is 14 residues long. CDR3 residues: CASRTLAAGETQYF. The DNA for the CDR3 is TGCGCCAGCAGGACACTAGCGGCGGGGGAGACCCAGTACTTC.

This chain joins TRBV9 and TRBJ2-2; D might be TRBD1 (6 bases). V was clipped by 5 bases and J by 1 base, with 15 bases between them. CDR1 is SGDLS, CDR2 YYNGEE, per germline. This CDR3 has 16 amino acids. The CDR3 DNA reads as TGTGCCAGCAGACCCCACCAGGGGCTGAACACCGGGGAGCTGTTTTTT. Amino acid sequence: CASRPHQGLNTGELFF.

J is TRBJ1-2 and V is TRBV29-1, with D possibly being TRBD1 (5 bases). In germline, CDR1 is SQVTM, CDR2 ANQGSEA. The CDR3 contains 12 residues. V was shortened by 3 bases and J by 8 bases, with 13 bases between the two germline ends. The CDR3 nucleotides read TGCAGCGTTGAGCGGGGAGGGGCCGGCTACACCTTC. Translated, it gives CSVERGGAGYTF.

This clonotype was observed at least ten times. The chain has TRBV5-1 and TRBJ2-5; D not resolved. CDR3 length equals 13 residues. V was trimmed by 3 bases and J by 5 bases, leaving 11 bases between them. Germline V gene sequence: CDR1 SGHRS, CDR2 YFSETQ. The CDR3 here is CASSYLKTETQYF. The CDR3 DNA sequence: TGCGCCAGCAGCTATCTAAAGACGGAGACCCAGTACTTC. The full variable domain, its missing parts supplied by reference TRBV5-1 and TRBJ2-5, is KAGVTQTPRYLIKTRGQQVTLSCSPISGHRSVSWYQQTPGQGLQFLFEYFSETQRNKGNFPGRFSGRQFSNSRSEMNVSTLELGDSALYLCASSYLKTETQYFGPGTRLLVL.

This clonotype was seen only a few times. The chain uses TRBV29-1 and TRBJ2-1; 8 bases align to TRBD1. This CDR3 is 13 amino acids long. V was clipped by 7 bases and J by 4 bases; unmatched bases: 6. Germline V CDR1 and CDR2: SQVTM, ANQGSEA. CDR3 protein: CSARTGLYNEQFF. CDR3 nucleotide sequence: TGCAGCGCACGGACAGGGTTGTACAATGAGCAGTTCTTC.